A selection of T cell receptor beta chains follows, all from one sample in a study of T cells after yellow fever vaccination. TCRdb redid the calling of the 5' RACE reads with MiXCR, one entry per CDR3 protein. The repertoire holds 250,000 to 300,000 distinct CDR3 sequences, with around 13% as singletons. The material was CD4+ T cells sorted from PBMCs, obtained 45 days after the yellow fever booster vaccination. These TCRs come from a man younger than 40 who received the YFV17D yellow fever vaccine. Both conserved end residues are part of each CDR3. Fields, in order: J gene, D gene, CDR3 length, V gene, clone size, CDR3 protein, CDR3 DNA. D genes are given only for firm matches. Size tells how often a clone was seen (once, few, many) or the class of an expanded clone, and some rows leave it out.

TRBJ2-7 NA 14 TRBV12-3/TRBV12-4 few CASSLSGVRNEQYF TGTGCCAGCAGTTTGTCGGGAGTGAGAAACGAGCAGTACTTC
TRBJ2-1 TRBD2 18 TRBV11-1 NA CASSPSGPAGGSYNEQFF TGTGCCAGCAGCCCCTCAGGACCAGCGGGGGGGTCCTACAATGAGCAGTTCTTC
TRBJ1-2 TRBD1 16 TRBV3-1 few CASSQVIGGGNYGYTF TGTGCCAGCAGCCAAGTGATAGGGGGCGGAAACTATGGCTACACCTTC
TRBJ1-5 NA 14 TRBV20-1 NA CSANRDTGIQPQHF TGCAGTGCTAACAGGGACACCGGGATTCAGCCCCAGCATTTT
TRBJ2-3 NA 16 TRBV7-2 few CASSLRGVTSTDTQYF TGTGCCAGCAGCTTGCGAGGGGTTACTAGCACAGATACGCAGTATTTT
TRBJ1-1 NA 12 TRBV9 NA CASSAIGTEAFF TGTGCCAGCAGCGCCATTGGAACTGAAGCTTTCTTT
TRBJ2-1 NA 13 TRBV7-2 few CASSLTRTPEQFF TGTGCCAGCAGCTTAACCAGGACCCCCGAGCAGTTCTTC
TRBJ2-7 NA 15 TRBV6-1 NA CASRTGHLYSYEQYF TGTGCCAGCAGAACGGGACACTTATACTCCTACGAGCAGTACTTC
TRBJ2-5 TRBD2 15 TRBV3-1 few CASSQGRTGGETQYF TGTGCCAGCAGCCAAGGACGGACGGGAGGAGAGACCCAGTACTTC
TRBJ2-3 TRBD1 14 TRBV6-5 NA CASSFTGGSDTQYF TGTGCCAGCAGTTTTACAGGGGGCTCAGATACGCAGTATTTT
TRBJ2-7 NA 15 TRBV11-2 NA CASSLGGPPVYEQYF TGTGCCAGCAGCTTAGGAGGGCCACCCGTCTACGAGCAGTACTTC
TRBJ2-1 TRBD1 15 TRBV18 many CASSSGQGASNEQFF TGTGCCAGCTCATCGGGACAGGGAGCAAGCAATGAGCAGTTCTTC
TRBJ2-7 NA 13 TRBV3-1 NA CASSQLRAYEQYF TGTGCCAGCAGCCAGCTTAGAGCCTACGAGCAGTACTTC
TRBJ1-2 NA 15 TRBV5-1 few CASRRATGADYGYTF TGCGCCAGCAGAAGAGCGACAGGAGCTGACTATGGCTACACCTTC
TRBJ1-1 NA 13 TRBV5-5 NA CASSLDWTGKAFF TGTGCCAGCAGCTTGGATTGGACGGGGAAAGCTTTCTTT
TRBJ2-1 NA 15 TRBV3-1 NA CASSHPGTRHNEQFF TGTGCCAGCAGCCATCCCGGGACAAGACACAATGAGCAGTTCTTC
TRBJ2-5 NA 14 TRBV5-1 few CASSLRPGVETQYF TGCGCCAGCAGCCTGAGGCCAGGCGTGGAGACCCAGTACTTC
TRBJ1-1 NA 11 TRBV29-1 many CSVDKTDEAFF TGCAGCGTTGACAAGACGGATGAAGCTTTCTTT
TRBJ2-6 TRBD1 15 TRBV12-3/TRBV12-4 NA CASTPDRAGANVLTF TGTGCCAGCACCCCAGACAGGGCCGGGGCCAACGTCCTGACTTTC
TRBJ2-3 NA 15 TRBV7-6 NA CASSLGPTLTDTQYF TGTGCCAGCAGCTTAGGACCCACCCTCACAGATACGCAGTATTTT
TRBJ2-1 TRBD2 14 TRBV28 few CASTPSGRANEQFF TGTGCCAGCACCCCCAGCGGGAGGGCAAATGAGCAGTTCTTC
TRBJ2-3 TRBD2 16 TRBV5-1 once CASSLAPGLAGDTQYF TGCGCCAGCAGCTTGGCACCGGGACTAGCGGGAGATACGCAGTATTTT
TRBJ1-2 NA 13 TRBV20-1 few CSARDQPRGGYTF TGCAGTGCTAGAGATCAACCCCGGGGAGGCTACACCTTC
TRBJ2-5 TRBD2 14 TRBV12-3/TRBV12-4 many CASSRSGRGETQYF TGTGCCAGCAGCCGTAGCGGGAGGGGAGAGACCCAGTACTTC
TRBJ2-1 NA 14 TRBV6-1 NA CASSSRGVRNEQFF TGTGCCAGCTCCTCCAGGGGGGTAAGGAATGAGCAGTTCTTC
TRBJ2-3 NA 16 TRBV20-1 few CSAPRVSSGLTDTQYF TGCAGTGCCCCCCGTGTCTCGTCGGGGCTCACAGATACGCAGTATTTT
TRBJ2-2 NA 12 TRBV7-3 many CASSFETGELFF TGTGCCAGCAGCTTCGAGACCGGGGAGCTGTTTTTT
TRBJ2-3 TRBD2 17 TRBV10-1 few CASSESSGRIHTDTQYF TGCGCCAGCAGTGAATCTAGCGGAAGGATCCACACAGATACGCAGTATTTT
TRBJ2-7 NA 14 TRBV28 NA CASSQTGTHYEQYF TGTGCCAGCAGCCAAACCGGGACGCACTACGAGCAGTACTTC
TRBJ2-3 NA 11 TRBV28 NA CATTNTDTQYF TGTGCCACCACAAACACAGATACGCAGTATTTT
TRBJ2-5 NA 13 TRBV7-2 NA CASRPQGGETQYF TGTGCCAGCAGACCACAGGGAGGCGAGACCCAGTACTTC
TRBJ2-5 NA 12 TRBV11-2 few CASSSLGETQYF TGTGCCAGCAGCTCCCTGGGAGAGACCCAGTACTTC
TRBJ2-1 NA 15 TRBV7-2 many CASSSVRSSYNEQFF TGTGCCAGCAGCTCCGTAAGGAGCTCCTACAATGAGCAGTTCTTC
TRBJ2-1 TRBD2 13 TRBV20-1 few CSAPTGTSVEQFF TGCAGTGCACCAACCGGGACTAGCGTTGAGCAGTTCTTC
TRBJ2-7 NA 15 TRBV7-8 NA CASSLDSAGLYERYF TGTGCCAGCAGCTTAGATTCGGCAGGGCTTTACGAGCGGTACTTC
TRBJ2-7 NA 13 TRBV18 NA CASSPSSSYEQYF TGTGCCAGCTCACCGTCGAGCTCCTACGAGCAGTACTTC
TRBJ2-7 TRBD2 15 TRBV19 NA CASSTLAGPAYEQYF TGTGCCAGTAGTACTCTAGCGGGCCCAGCCTACGAGCAGTACTTC
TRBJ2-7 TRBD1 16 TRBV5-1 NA CASSLVPGQHIYEQYF TGCGCCAGCAGCTTGGTTCCGGGACAGCATATATACGAGCAGTACTTC
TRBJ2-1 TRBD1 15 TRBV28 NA CASRTAGQGYNEQFF TGTGCCAGCAGAACCGCGGGACAGGGTTACAATGAGCAGTTCTTC
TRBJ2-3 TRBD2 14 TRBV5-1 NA CASASGSSADTQYF TGCGCCAGCGCAAGCGGGAGTAGCGCAGATACGCAGTATTTT
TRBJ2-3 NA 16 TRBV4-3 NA CASSHRDSGGTDTQYF TGCGCCAGCAGCCACAGGGATAGCGGAGGCACAGATACGCAGTATTTT
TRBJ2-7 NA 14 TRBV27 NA CASSFAQGSYEQYF TGTGCCAGCAGTTTCGCACAGGGTTCCTACGAGCAGTACTTC
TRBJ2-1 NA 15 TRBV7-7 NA CASSLGRGPMDEQFF TGTGCTAGCAGCTTAGGGCGGGGCCCAATGGATGAGCAGTTCTTC
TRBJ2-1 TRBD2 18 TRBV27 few CASSLRYPGLNSYNEQFF TGTGCCAGCAGTTTAAGGTACCCGGGACTAAACTCCTACAATGAGCAGTTCTTC
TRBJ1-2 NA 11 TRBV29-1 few CSVDWIDGYTF TGCAGCGTTGATTGGATAGATGGCTACACCTTC
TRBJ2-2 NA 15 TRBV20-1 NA CSARNNPRGPGELFF TGCAGTGCTAGAAATAACCCGCGGGGCCCCGGGGAGCTGTTTTTT
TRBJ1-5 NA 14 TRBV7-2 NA CASSLNWIGQPQHF TGTGCCAGCAGCTTAAACTGGATCGGCCAGCCCCAGCATTTT
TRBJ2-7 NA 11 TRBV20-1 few CSAQKNYEQYF TGCAGTGCCCAGAAAAACTACGAGCAGTACTTC
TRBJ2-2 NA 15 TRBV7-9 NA CASTPGVGVAGELFF TGTGCCAGCACCCCCGGGGTGGGAGTTGCCGGGGAGCTGTTTTTT
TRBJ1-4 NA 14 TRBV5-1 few CASSLASGNEKLFF TGCGCCAGCAGCTTGGCGTCTGGTAATGAAAAACTGTTTTTT
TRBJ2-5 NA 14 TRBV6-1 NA CATTPPGLWETQYF TGTGCCACCACCCCTCCCGGTTTGTGGGAGACCCAGTACTTC
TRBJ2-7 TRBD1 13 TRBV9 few CASSPGQGSEQYF TGTGCCAGCAGTCCGGGACAGGGGTCCGAGCAGTACTTC
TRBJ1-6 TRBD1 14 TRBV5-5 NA CASTSGQRNSPLHF TGTGCCAGCACTTCGGGACAGCGAAATTCACCCCTCCACTTT
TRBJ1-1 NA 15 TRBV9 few CASSVAGRMNTEAFF TGTGCCAGCAGCGTAGCAGGACGGATGAACACTGAAGCTTTCTTT
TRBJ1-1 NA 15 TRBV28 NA CASSFLQGSATEAFF TGTGCCAGCAGTTTTCTCCAGGGATCGGCCACTGAAGCTTTCTTT
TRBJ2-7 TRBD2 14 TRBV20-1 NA CSAMGGELTYEQYF TGCAGTGCCATGGGGGGGGAATTAACCTACGAGCAGTACTTC
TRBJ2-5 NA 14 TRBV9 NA CASSVSGTKRPQYF TGTGCCAGCAGCGTCTCAGGGACCAAGAGACCCCAGTACTTC